The 18 T cell receptor beta chains below come from one sample, sequenced in a study of shared clonotypes between healthy human individuals. Libraries were prepared by immunoSEQ multiplex PCR; TCRdb keeps only in-frame clonotypes and omits some of them. The sample has about 2.3 million clones, approximately 95% seen once. The sequenced sample consisted of naive CD4+ T cells from PBMCs. The subset was: CD45RA+ positively selected. The receptors come from a man aged 18 to 35 in good health. Some clones in this sample may be carry-over from other donors' samples.

This rearrangement joins TRBV11-1 to TRBJ2-5, with a possible D match to TRBD2 (5 bases). Germline V gives CDR1 SGHAT, CDR2 FQDESV (reference sequence). V lost 1 base and J 5 bases, leaving 14 bases between the germline ends. The CDR3 runs to 15 residues. The CDR3 region has the DNA TGTGCCAGCAGCTTAGGGAAGGACCCGGGGGAGACCCAGTACTTC. Translation gives CASSLGKDPGETQYF.

As to this clone: The identical CDR3 is also encoded by other nucleotide sequences in the sample. This chain links TRBV7-3 with TRBJ1-1, with D possibly matching TRBD1 (6 bases). The germline V gene has CDR1 SGHTA and CDR2 FQGTGA. This CDR3 spans 13 amino acids. V lost 2 bases to trimming and J lost 4 bases, with 8 bases between them. This chain's CDR3 is CASSLGQSTEAFF. In DNA form, the CDR3 reads TGTGCCAGCAGCTTAGGACAGAGCACTGAAGCTTTCTTT.

The chain joins TRBV28 to TRBJ2-3; D possibly corresponds to TRBD2 (5 bases). The germline V and J ends were trimmed by 5 bases and 4 bases, with 16 bases remaining between them. This CDR3 spans 15 amino acids. Germline CDR1 is MDHEN and CDR2 is SYDVKM. CDR3 in amino acids: CASSRRITRADTQYF. The CDR3 DNA sequence: TGTGCCAGCAGTCGCAGGATTACTAGGGCAGATACGCAGTATTTT.

V is TRBV5-1 and J is TRBJ2-1; TRBD2 agrees at 8 bases. The V gene end was trimmed by 3 bases and the J gene end by 5 bases; junction bases not matched to a gene: 7. The CDR3 length is 15 residues. CDR1 is SGHRS and CDR2 is YFSETQ in the germline V gene. Here the CDR3 reads CASSYTGGGHNEQFF. The DNA for the CDR3 is TGCGCCAGCAGCTACACGGGAGGGGGACACAATGAGCAGTTCTTC.

Only one count was recorded for this clone. The chain links TRBV2 to TRBJ2-5, with 11 bases fitting TRBD1. V lost 6 bases and J lost 5; bases outside the gene matches: 5. Germline V gene sequence: CDR1 SNHLY, CDR2 FYNNEI. This CDR3 contains 14 residues. The CDR3: CASRQDRGLETQYF. The DNA for the CDR3 is TGTGCCAGCAGACAGGACAGGGGGCTTGAGACCCAGTACTTC.

The chain uses TRBV25-1 and TRBJ1-4, with TRBD1 as a possible D gene (6 bases). Per the germline V gene, CDR1 is MGHDK and CDR2 is SYGVNS. The CDR3 sequence is 15 residues long. Trimming left V 7 bases short and J 10 bases short, with 22 bases between. CDR3 sequence: CASTEAGTRGGKLFF. The CDR3 nucleotides are TGTGCCAGCACCGAGGCCGGGACCCGAGGGGGAAAACTGTTTTTT.

The DNA of the CDR3 is TGTGCCAGCACTCCCCAAGGGTCCTTGGGTAGCGGGAGGTCCTACAATGAGCAGTTCTTC. This gives the protein CASTPQGSLGSGRSYNEQFF. The chain carries TRBV7-8 and TRBJ2-1, with 10 bases identical to TRBD2. The germline CDR1 and CDR2 sequences are SGHVS and FQNEAQ. This CDR3 has 20 amino acids. The J segment lost 1 base and the V segment lost 7 bases, leaving 19 bases of the junction unmatched. Using reference TRBV7-8 and TRBJ2-1 for the parts outside the CDR3, the full variable domain is GAGVSQSPRYKVAKRGQDVALRCDPISGHVSLFWYQQALGQGPEFLTYFQNEAQLDKSGLPSDRFFAERPEGSVSTLKIQRTQQEDSAVYLCASTPQGSLGSGRSYNEQFFGPGTRLTVL.

The rearrangement joins TRBV4-2 to TRBJ1-2, with D possibly being TRBD1 (6 bases). Germline V gene data show CDR1 as LGHNA and CDR2 as YNFKEQ. This CDR3 is 14 amino acids long. Deletions cut 1 base from V and 6 bases from J, with 12 bases between. CDR3 in amino acids: CASSQGTASDGYTF. CDR3 sequence (DNA): TGTGCCAGCAGCCAAGGGACAGCGTCTGATGGCTACACCTTC.

This clone was counted once. This chain connects TRBV29-1 to TRBJ2-1; 7 nucleotides align to TRBD2. The CDR3 is 14 residues long. The V and J ends lost 8 bases and 1 base, in that order; junction bases with no gene match: 8. The germline V gene has CDR1 SQVTM and CDR2 ANQGSEA. The CDR3 protein is CSTKAGTSYNEQFF. As DNA, the CDR3 is TGCAGCACCAAAGCGGGAACGTCCTACAATGAGCAGTTCTTC.

This clone was seen more than once but under ten times. The gene calls are TRBV4-3 and TRBJ2-5; D is unclear. The germline V and J ends were trimmed by 0 bases and 2 bases, with 10 bases remaining between them. CDR3 length equals 15 residues. Germline V gene sequence: CDR1 LGHNA, CDR2 YSLEER. The CDR3 DNA is TGCGCCAGCAGCCAAGATTGGCGGCAGCAAGAGACCCAGTACTTC. This gives the protein CASSQDWRQQETQYF.

The CDR3: CASTGGAGGYQETQYF. In DNA, the CDR3 is TGCGCCAGCACCGGCGGGGCGGGAGGGTACCAAGAGACCCAGTACTTC. This rearrangement joins TRBV5-1 to TRBJ2-5; 9 positions match TRBD2. The V gene's germline CDR1 is SGHRS and CDR2 YFSETQ. This CDR3 is built from 16 residues. Losses at the gene ends were 6 bases for V and 0 bases for J; bases not matched to a gene: 9.

Here the CDR3 DNA reads TGCGCCAGCAGCCACAACGGACAGGGCGCCAAAAACATTCAGTACTTC. Amino acids: CASSHNGQGAKNIQYF. The V gene is TRBV5-1, the J gene TRBJ2-4; 8 bases are a match to TRBD1. The length of the CDR3 is 16 residues. The germline gives CDR1 SGHRS, CDR2 YFSETQ. Trimming at V came to 4 bases and at J to 1 base, leaving 7 bases not matched to a gene.

J is TRBJ1-4 and V is TRBV28; D may be TRBD1 (5 bases). CDR1 is MDHEN, CDR2 SYDVKM, per germline. CDR3 length: 14 amino acids. Trimming shortened V by 1 base and J by 7 bases, and 10 bases separated the two germline ends. The CDR3 DNA follows: TGTGCCAGCAGTTTATTACCTAGGGGTGAAAAACTGTTTTTT. It is translated as CASSLLPRGEKLFF.

This CDR3 reads CASGGQGASGAFF. Here the CDR3 DNA reads TGCGCCAGCGGTGGACAGGGGGCCTCAGGGGCTTTCTTT. The chain employs TRBV5-1 and TRBJ1-1, with 11 positions matching TRBD1. After removal of 7 bases from V and 11 bases from J, the junction contained 10 bases not matched to a gene. The CDR3 has 13 residues. CDR1 and CDR2 (germline): SGHRS, YFSETQ.

The J gene is TRBJ2-7, the V gene TRBV11-2; 9 bases map to TRBD1. J lost 6 bases, V lost 5 bases, and 8 bases had no gene match. The CDR3 extends over 14 amino acids. The V gene's germline CDR1 is SGHAT and CDR2 FQNNGV. This chain's CDR3 is CASSLRRQGGEQYF. The CDR3 DNA sequence: TGTGCCAGCAGCCTGAGACGACAGGGGGGCGAGCAGTACTTC.

This chain links TRBV13 with TRBJ2-6; D uncertain. The germline CDR1 and CDR2 sequences are PRHDT and FYEKMQ (reference sequence). The CDR3 length is 14 residues. V lost 10 bases and J 1 base, leaving 11 bases between the germline ends. As DNA, the CDR3 is TGTGCCACAAAACGAGGATCTGGGGCCAACGTCCTGACTTTC. Protein: CATKRGSGANVLTF.

The V gene is TRBV28, the J gene TRBJ1-2, with no clear D. V was trimmed by 4 bases and J by 6 bases, leaving 18 bases between them. CDR1 and CDR2 (germline): MDHEN, SYDVKM. This CDR3 is built from 15 residues. CDR3 protein: CASSSPQRRGHGYTF. The CDR3 DNA reads TGTGCCAGCAGTTCCCCCCAGAGGCGGGGTCATGGCTACACCTTC.

This chain connects TRBV18 to TRBJ1-2; a possible D gene is TRBD1 (5 bases). The CDR3 runs to 12 residues. From germline, CDR1 is KGHSH and CDR2 LQKENI. Trimming pared 5 bases from V and 4 bases from J, leaving 8 bases between. The CDR3 bases are TGTGCCAGCTCAATCGACAGCTATGGCTACACCTTC. This translates into CASSIDSYGYTF.